This TCR beta chain appears in the sequencing data of a study of identifying expanded T cells in peripheral blood. Comment on this clone: Its antigen is still unknown.

Per germline, CDR1 SGHAT and CDR2 FQDESV (reference sequence). The CDR3 covers 17 residues. V gave up 4 bases and J gave up 1 base; unmatched junction bases: 11. Study-level findings and limits: Over approximately two and four weeks, about 16.4 and 19 clones changed, versus roughly 1.1 between replicates.

TCRdb's table, derived via immunoSEQ multiplex PCR, lists solely in-frame clones and lacks some. The sample yields 90,000 or so clones, approximately 90% seen once. V usage is TRBV11-1 and J usage is TRBJ2-5, with 8 bases aligning to TRBD1. The sequenced material came from blood. The source of this sequence is a person aged 18 to 70 in good health. In DNA form, the CDR3 reads TGTGCCAGCAGCTACGATGTGACAGGGGCCGTCCAAGAGACCCAGTACTTC. This gives the protein CASSYDVTGAVQETQYF.